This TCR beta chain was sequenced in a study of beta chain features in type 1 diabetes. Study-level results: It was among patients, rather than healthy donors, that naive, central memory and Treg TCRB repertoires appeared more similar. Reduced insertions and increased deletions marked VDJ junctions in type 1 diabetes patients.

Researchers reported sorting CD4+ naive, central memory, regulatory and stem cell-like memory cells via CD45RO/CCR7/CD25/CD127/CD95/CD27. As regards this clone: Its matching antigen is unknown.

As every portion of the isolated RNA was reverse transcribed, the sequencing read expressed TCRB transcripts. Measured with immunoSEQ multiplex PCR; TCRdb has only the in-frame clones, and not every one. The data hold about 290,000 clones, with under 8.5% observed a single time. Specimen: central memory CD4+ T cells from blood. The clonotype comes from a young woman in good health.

CDR3 bases: TGTGCCAGCAGCTTAGCGGTTGGGATGGGGGAGCAGTACTTC. Its translation: CASSLAVGMGEQYF. V usage is TRBV7-8 and J usage is TRBJ2-7, with D unresolved. Trimming took off 0 bases at V and 7 bases at J, with 13 bases between the two ends. This CDR3 comprises 14 residues. Germline loops: CDR1 SGHVS, CDR2 FQNEAQ. Filled out from reference TRBV7-8 and TRBJ2-7, the complete variable domain reads GAGVSQSPRYKVAKRGQDVALRCDPISGHVSLFWYQQALGQGPEFLTYFQNEAQLDKSGLPSDRFFAERPEGSVSTLKIQRTQQEDSAVYLCASSLAVGMGEQYFGPGTRLTVT.